This record concerns one T cell receptor beta chain sequence. Trimming stripped 5 bases from V and 0 bases from J, with 12 bases between. The CDR3 is made up of 15 amino acids. Germline CDR1 and CDR2: LNHDA and SQIVND (reference sequence). The sample comes from a study of shared clonotypes between healthy human individuals. Study overall: A few men and a couple of women, aged 18 to 49, were donors.

Ten immunoSEQ deep assay plates held the unsorted PBMC DNA. Method: immunoSEQ multiplex PCR; TCRdb's copy keeps in-frame clones and lacks some. The table has about 490,000 clones, around 80% seen once. The sample consisted of PBMCs. The sequence derives from a woman between 35 and 50 years old in good health. Some clones in this sample may be carry-over from other donors' samples. The rearrangement links TRBV19 to TRBJ2-3; TRBD1 is a possible D gene (6 bases). The CDR3 reads CASSWGTTSTDTQYF. CDR3 sequence (DNA): TGTGCCAGTAGTTGGGGGACAACTAGCACAGATACGCAGTATTTT.